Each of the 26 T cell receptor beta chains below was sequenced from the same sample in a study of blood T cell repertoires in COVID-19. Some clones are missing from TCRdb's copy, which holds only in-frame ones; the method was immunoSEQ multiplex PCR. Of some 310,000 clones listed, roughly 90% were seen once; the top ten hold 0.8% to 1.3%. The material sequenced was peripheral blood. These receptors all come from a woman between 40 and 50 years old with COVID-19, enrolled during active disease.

CDR3 DNA sequence: TGTGCCATCAGTGGTGACTGGTCAACTAATGAAAAACTGTTTTTT. This encodes CAISGDWSTNEKLFF. The chain uses TRBV10-3 and TRBJ1-4; no clear D gene. Germline V lookup: CDR1 ENHRY, CDR2 SYGVKD. The CDR3 contains 15 residues. V was pared by 4 bases and J by 0 bases, with 9 bases between.

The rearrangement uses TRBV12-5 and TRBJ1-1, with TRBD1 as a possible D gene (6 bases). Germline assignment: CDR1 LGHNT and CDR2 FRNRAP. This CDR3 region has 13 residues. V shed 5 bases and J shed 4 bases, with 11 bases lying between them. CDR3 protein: CASGTGMSTEAFF. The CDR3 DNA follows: TGTGCTAGTGGTACAGGGATGAGCACTGAAGCTTTCTTT.

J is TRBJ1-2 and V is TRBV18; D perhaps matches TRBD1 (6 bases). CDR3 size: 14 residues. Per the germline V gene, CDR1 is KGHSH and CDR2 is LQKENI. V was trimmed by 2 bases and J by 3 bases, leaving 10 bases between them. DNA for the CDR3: TGTGCCAGCTCACCATCAGGGGTGTACTATGGCTACACCTTC. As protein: CASSPSGVYYGYTF.

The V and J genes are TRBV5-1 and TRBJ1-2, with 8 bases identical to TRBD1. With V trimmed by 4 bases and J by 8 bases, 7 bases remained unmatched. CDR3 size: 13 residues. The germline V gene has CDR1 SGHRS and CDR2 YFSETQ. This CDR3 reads CASSATGEEGYTF. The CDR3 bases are TGCGCCAGCAGCGCGACAGGGGAGGAGGGCTACACCTTC.

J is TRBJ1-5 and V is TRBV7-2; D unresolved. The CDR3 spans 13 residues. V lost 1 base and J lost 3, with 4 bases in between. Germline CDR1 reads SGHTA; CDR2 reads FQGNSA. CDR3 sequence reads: CASSLEPNQPQHF. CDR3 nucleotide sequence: TGTGCCAGCAGCTTAGAGCCCAATCAGCCCCAGCATTTT.

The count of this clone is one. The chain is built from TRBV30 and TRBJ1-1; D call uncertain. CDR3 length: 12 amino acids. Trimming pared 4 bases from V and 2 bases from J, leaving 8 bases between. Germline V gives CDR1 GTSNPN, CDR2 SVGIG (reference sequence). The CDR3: CAWKRSNTEAFF. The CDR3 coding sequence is TGTGCCTGGAAGAGATCAAACACTGAAGCTTTCTTT.

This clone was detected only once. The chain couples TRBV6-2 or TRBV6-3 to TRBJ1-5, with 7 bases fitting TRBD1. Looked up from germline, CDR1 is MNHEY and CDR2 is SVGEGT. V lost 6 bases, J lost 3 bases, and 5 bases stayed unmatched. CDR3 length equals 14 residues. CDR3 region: CASSQGQSNQPQHF. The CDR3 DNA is TGTGCCAGCAGCCAGGGACAGTCCAATCAGCCCCAGCATTTT.

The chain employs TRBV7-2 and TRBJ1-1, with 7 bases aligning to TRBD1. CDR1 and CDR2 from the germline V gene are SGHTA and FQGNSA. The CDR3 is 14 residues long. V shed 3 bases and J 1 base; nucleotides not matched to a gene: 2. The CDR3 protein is CASSFRTGNTEAFF. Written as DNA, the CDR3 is TGTGCCAGCAGCTTCAGGACAGGGAACACTGAAGCTTTCTTT.

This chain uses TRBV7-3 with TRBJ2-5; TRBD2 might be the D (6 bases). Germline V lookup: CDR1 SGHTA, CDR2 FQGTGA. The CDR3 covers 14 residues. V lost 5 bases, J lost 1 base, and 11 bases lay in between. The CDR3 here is CASSPGTLQETQYF. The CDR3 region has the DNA TGTGCCAGCAGCCCCGGGACTCTCCAAGAGACCCAGTACTTC.

As DNA, the CDR3 is TGTGCCAGCAGCTTAGGACTAGCGAGTACAGATACGCAGTATTTT. Translation: CASSLGLASTDTQYF. V and J are TRBV11-3 and TRBJ2-3; 8 bases are a match to TRBD2. This CDR3 spans 15 amino acids. V shed 1 base and J 3 bases; nucleotides not matched to a gene: 3. The germline CDR1 and CDR2 sequences are SGHNT and YENEEA.

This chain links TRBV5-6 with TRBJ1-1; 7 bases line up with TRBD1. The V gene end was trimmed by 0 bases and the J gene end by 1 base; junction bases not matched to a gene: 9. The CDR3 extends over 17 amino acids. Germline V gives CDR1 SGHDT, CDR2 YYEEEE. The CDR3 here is CASSLVLGGSGNTEAFF. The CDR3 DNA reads TGTGCCAGCAGCTTGGTGCTAGGGGGCAGTGGGAACACTGAAGCTTTCTTT.

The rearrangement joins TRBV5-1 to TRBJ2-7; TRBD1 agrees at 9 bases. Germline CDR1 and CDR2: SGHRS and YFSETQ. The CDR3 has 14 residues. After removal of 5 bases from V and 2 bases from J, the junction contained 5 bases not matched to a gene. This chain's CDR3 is CASSQGQGTYEQYF. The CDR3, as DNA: TGCGCCAGCAGTCAGGGACAGGGAACCTACGAGCAGTACTTC.

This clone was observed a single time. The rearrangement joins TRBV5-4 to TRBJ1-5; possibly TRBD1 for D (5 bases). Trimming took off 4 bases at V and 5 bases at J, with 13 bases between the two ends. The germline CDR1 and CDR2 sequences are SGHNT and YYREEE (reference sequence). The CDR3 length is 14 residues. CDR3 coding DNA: TGTGCCAGCAGCCTAGACAGCGACGATCAGCCCCAGCATTTT. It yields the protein CASSLDSDDQPQHF.

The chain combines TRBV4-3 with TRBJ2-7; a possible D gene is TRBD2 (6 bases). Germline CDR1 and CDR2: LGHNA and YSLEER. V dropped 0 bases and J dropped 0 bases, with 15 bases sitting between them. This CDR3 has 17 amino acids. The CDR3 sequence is CASSQEGTPGSSYEQYF. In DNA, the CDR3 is TGCGCCAGCAGCCAAGAGGGAACCCCCGGGAGCTCCTACGAGCAGTACTTC.

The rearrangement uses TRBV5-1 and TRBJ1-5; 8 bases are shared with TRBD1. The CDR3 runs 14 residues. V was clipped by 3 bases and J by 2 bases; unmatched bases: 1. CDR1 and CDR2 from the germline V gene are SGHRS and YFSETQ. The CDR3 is CASSSGQGNQPQHF. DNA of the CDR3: TGCGCCAGCAGCTCGGGACAGGGCAATCAGCCCCAGCATTTT. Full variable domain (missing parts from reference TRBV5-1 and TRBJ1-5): KAGVTQTPRYLIKTRGQQVTLSCSPISGHRSVSWYQQTPGQGLQFLFEYFSETQRNKGNFPGRFSGRQFSNSRSEMNVSTLELGDSALYLCASSSGQGNQPQHFGDGTRLSIL.

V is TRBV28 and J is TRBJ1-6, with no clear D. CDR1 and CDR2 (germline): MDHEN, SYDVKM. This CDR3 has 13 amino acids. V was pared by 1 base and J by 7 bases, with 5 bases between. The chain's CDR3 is CASSLSQNSPLHF. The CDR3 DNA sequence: TGTGCCAGCAGTTTATCTCAGAATTCACCCCTCCACTTT.

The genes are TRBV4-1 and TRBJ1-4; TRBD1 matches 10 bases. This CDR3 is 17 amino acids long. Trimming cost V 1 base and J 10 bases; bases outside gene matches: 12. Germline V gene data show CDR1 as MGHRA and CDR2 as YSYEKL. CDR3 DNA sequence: TGCGCCAGCAGCCAAGTCGGGACAGGGGCGGAGGGGGGAAAACTGTTTTTT. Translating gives CASSQVGTGAEGGKLFF.

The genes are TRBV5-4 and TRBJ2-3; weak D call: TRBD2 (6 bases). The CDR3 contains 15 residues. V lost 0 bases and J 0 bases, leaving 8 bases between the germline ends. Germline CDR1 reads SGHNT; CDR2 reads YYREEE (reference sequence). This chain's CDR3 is CASSLGGTSTDTQYF. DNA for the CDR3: TGTGCCAGCAGCTTGGGCGGGACTAGCACAGATACGCAGTATTTT.

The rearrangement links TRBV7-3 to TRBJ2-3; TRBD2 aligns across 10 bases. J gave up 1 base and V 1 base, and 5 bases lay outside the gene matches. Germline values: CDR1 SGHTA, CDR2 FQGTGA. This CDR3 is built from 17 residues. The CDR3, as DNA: TGTGCCAGCAGCTTAATGGGGACTAGCGCGGGCACAGATACGCAGTATTTT. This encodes CASSLMGTSAGTDTQYF. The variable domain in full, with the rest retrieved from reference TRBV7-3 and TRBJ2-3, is GAGVSQTPSNKVTEKGKYVELRCDPISGHTALYWYRQSLGQGPEFLIYFQGTGAADDSGLPNDRFFAVRPEGSVSTLKIQRTERGDSAVYLCASSLMGTSAGTDTQYFGPGTRLTVL.

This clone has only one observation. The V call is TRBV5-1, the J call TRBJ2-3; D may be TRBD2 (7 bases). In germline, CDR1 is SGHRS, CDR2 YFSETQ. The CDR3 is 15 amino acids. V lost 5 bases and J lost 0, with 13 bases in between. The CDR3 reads CASSRAGASTDTQYF. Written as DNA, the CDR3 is TGCGCCAGCAGTCGCGCGGGGGCTAGCACAGATACGCAGTATTTT.

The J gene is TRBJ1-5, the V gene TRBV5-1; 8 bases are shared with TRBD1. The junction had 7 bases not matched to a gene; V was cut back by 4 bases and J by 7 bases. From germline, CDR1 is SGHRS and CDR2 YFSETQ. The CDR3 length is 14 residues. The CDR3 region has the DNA TGCGCCAGCAGCCCGCAGGGGGCCGAACAGCCCCAGCATTTT. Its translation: CASSPQGAEQPQHF.

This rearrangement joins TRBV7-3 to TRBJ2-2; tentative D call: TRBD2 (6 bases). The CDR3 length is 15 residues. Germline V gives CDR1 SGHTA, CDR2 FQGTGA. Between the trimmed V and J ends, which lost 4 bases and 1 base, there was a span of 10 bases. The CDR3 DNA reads TGTGCCAGCAGCTGGCGTAGCGGGAACACCGGGGAGCTGTTTTTT. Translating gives CASSWRSGNTGELFF.

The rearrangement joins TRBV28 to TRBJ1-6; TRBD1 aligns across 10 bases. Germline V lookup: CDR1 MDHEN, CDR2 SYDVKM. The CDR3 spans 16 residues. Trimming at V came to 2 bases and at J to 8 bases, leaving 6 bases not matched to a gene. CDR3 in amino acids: CASSLLGQGSDSPLHF. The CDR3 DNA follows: TGTGCCAGCAGTTTACTGGGACAGGGGAGCGATTCACCCCTCCACTTT.

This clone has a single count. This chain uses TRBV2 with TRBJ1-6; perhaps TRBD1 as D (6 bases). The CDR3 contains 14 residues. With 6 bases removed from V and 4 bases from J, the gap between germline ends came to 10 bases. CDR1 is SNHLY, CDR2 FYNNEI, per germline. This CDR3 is CASRVQGYNSPLHF. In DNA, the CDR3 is TGTGCCAGCAGAGTACAGGGTTATAATTCACCCCTCCACTTT.

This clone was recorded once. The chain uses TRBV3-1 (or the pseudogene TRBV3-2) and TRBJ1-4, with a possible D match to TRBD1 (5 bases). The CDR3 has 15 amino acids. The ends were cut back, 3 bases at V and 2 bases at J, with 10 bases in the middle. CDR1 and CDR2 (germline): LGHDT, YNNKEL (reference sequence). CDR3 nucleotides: TGTGCCAGCAGCCAGGGACTGGGGACTAATGAAAAACTGTTTTTT. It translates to CASSQGLGTNEKLFF.

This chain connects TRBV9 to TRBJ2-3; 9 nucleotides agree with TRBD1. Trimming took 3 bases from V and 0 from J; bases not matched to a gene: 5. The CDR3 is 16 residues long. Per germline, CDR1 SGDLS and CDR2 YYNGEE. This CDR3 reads CASSAGDRVSTDTQYF. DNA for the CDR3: TGTGCCAGCAGCGCTGGGGACAGGGTGAGCACAGATACGCAGTATTTT. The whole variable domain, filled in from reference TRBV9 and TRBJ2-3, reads DSGVTQTPKHLITATGQRVTLRCSPRSGDLSVYWYQQSLDQGLQFLIQYYNGEERAKGNILERFSAQQFPDLHSELNLSSLELGDSALYFCASSAGDRVSTDTQYFGPGTRLTVL.